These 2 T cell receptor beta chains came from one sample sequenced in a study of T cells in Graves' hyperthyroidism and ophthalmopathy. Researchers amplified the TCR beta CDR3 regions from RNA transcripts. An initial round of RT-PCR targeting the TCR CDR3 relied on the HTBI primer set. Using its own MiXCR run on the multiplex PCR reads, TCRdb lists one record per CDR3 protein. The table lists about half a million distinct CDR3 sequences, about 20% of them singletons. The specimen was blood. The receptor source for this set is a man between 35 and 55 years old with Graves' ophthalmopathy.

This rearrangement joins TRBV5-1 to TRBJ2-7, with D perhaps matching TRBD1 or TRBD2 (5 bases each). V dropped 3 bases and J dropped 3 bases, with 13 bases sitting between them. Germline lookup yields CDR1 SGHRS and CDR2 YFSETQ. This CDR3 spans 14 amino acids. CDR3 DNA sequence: TGCGCCAGCAGCTCCGGGACGTCAAACTACGAGCAGTACTTC. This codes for CASSSGTSNYEQYF. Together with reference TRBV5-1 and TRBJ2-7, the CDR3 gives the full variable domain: KAGVTQTPRYLIKTRGQQVTLSCSPISGHRSVSWYQQTPGQGLQFLFEYFSETQRNKGNFPGRFSGRQFSNSRSEMNVSTLELGDSALYLCASSSGTSNYEQYFGPGTRLTVT.

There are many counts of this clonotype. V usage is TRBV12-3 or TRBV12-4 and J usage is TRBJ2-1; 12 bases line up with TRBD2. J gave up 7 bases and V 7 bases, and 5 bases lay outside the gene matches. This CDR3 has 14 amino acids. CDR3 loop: CASIRLAGVNEQFF. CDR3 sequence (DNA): TGTGCCAGCATCAGACTAGCGGGGGTTAATGAGCAGTTCTTC.